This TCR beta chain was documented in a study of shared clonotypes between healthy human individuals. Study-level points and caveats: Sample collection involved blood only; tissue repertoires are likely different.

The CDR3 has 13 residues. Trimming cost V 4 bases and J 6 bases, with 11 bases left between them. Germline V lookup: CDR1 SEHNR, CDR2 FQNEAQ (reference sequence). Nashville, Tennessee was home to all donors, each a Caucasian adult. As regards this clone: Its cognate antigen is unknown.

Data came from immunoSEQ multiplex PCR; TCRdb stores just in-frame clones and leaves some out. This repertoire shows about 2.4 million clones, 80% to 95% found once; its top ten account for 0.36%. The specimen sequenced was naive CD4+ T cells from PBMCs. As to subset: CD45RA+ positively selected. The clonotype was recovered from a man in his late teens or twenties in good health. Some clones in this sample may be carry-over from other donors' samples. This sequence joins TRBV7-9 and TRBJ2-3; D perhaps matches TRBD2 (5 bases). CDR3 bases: TGTGCCAGCAGCTCACCTAGCCCCGATACGCAGTATTTT. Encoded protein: CASSSPSPDTQYF.